The rows below give T cell receptor beta chains drawn from one sample of a study of neurological immune-mediated disorders. TCRdb redid the calling of the 5' RACE reads with MiXCR, one entry per CDR3 protein. The sample contains approximately 100,000 distinct CDR3 sequences, under 4.5% of which appear only once. The sequenced material came from PBMCs. The receptor source for this set is a woman between 45 and 60 years old with multiple sclerosis. The CDR3 runs from the conserved cysteine through the conserved F or W. Each record gives: V gene, CDR3 protein.

V: TRBV4-3; CDR3: CASSRGGLANYEQYF
V: TRBV10-3; CDR3: CAISDLGGGFTYNEQFF
V: TRBV2; CDR3: CASRETGATGKTIYF
V: TRBV5-1; CDR3: CASSKRLQGEPADTQYF
V: TRBV20-1; CDR3: CSAAEGGGRTQYF
V: TRBV5-1; CDR3: CASSETGGETQYF
V: TRBV20-1; CDR3: CSAREGGGGGYTF
V: TRBV5-1; CDR3: CASSLDPSGETQYF
V: TRBV7-9; CDR3: CASTPPGWTGELFF
V: TRBV20-1; CDR3: CSAGAGLRTDTQYF
V: TRBV7-2; CDR3: CASSHPGPPPNSPLHF
V: TRBV28; CDR3: CASVGAGTDTQYF
V: TRBV5-1; CDR3: CASSLGVTGNTIYF
V: TRBV10-1; CDR3: CASSDPGSYNEQFF
V: TRBV27; CDR3: CASSLTGIAKNIQYF
V: TRBV20-1; CDR3: CSASLDSYQETQYF
V: TRBV9; CDR3: CASSPTFRGKAGELFF
V: TRBV12-3/TRBV12-4; CDR3: CASRGLAGGRNEQFF
V: TRBV7-2; CDR3: CASSLTRWSETQYF
V: TRBV10-3; CDR3: CAISTTGLNTEAFF
V: TRBV5-1; CDR3: CASTTGQKTEAFF
V: TRBV5-1; CDR3: CASSLEGARETQYF
V: TRBV6-6; CDR3: CASTFTGSAEAFF
V: TRBV20-1; CDR3: CSARQGESYGYTF
V: TRBV4-1; CDR3: CASSLQGNSNQPQHF
V: TRBV20-1; CDR3: CSASGTGRLPTNEKLFF
V: TRBV7-9; CDR3: CASSPRTSREKLFF
V: TRBV10-3; CDR3: CAISGPGQPPSSYTF
V: TRBV7-9; CDR3: CASSLDEGFGSGYTF
V: TRBV25-1; CDR3: CASSALAGGLNEQFF
V: TRBV11-3; CDR3: CASGGRDHEQYF
V: TRBV6-1; CDR3: CASSAPPGGTDTQYF
V: TRBV7-6; CDR3: CASRADRRGLETQYF
V: TRBV4-1; CDR3: CASSQETPGNAFF
V: TRBV7-2; CDR3: CASRPTATNTGELFF
V: TRBV6-5; CDR3: CASRVPGGTDTQYF
V: TRBV10-3; CDR3: CAISERAPRGEQYF
V: TRBV10-3; CDR3: CAISESNGNLGIQYF
V: TRBV6-1; CDR3: CASRPNYGYTF
V: TRBV20-1; CDR3: CSARAYGRGNTEAFF
V: TRBV10-3; CDR3: CATRTGDWYEQYF
V: TRBV5-6; CDR3: CASSFGGIQPQHF
V: TRBV12-3/TRBV12-4; CDR3: CASSFRGGSPLHF
V: TRBV5-6; CDR3: CASSSPEFYHETQYF
V: TRBV12-3/TRBV12-4; CDR3: CASKLAGAYNEQFF
V: TRBV20-1; CDR3: CSARAGIHYNEQFF
V: TRBV14; CDR3: CASSRQEFGELFF
V: TRBV20-1; CDR3: CSASSGGYSGELFF
V: TRBV7-2; CDR3: CASSSRGLVGEQYF
V: TRBV6-5; CDR3: CASSYRGTTEAFF
V: TRBV5-1; CDR3: CASSLDPGVGYTF